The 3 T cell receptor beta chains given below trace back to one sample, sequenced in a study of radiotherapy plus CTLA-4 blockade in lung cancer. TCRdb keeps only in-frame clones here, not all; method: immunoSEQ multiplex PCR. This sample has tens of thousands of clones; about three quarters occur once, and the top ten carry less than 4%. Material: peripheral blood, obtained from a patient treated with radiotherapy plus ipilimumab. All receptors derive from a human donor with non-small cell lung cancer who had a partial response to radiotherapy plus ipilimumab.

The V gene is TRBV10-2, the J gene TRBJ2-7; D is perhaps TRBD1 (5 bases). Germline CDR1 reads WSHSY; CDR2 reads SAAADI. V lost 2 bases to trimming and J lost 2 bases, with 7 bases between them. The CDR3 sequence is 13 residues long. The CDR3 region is CASSEGHPYEQYF. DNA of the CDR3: TGCGCCAGCAGTGAGGGACATCCCTACGAGCAGTACTTC.

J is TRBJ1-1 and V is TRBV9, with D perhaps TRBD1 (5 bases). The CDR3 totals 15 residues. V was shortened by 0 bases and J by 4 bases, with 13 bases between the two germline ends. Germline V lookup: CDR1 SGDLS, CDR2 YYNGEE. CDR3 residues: CASSVDPGSGTEAFF. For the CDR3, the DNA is TGTGCCAGCAGCGTAGATCCAGGGTCGGGCACTGAAGCTTTCTTT. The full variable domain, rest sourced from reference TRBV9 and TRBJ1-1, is DSGVTQTPKHLITATGQRVTLRCSPRSGDLSVYWYQQSLDQGLQFLIQYYNGEERAKGNILERFSAQQFPDLHSELNLSSLELGDSALYFCASSVDPGSGTEAFFGQGTRLTVV.

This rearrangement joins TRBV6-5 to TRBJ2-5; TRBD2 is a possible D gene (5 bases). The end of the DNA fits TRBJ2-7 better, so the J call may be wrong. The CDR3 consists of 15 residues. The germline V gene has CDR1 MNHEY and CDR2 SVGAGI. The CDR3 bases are TGTGCCAGCAGTTACTCACGGGGTTCGACCTACGAGCAGTACTTC. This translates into CASSYSRGSTYEQYF.